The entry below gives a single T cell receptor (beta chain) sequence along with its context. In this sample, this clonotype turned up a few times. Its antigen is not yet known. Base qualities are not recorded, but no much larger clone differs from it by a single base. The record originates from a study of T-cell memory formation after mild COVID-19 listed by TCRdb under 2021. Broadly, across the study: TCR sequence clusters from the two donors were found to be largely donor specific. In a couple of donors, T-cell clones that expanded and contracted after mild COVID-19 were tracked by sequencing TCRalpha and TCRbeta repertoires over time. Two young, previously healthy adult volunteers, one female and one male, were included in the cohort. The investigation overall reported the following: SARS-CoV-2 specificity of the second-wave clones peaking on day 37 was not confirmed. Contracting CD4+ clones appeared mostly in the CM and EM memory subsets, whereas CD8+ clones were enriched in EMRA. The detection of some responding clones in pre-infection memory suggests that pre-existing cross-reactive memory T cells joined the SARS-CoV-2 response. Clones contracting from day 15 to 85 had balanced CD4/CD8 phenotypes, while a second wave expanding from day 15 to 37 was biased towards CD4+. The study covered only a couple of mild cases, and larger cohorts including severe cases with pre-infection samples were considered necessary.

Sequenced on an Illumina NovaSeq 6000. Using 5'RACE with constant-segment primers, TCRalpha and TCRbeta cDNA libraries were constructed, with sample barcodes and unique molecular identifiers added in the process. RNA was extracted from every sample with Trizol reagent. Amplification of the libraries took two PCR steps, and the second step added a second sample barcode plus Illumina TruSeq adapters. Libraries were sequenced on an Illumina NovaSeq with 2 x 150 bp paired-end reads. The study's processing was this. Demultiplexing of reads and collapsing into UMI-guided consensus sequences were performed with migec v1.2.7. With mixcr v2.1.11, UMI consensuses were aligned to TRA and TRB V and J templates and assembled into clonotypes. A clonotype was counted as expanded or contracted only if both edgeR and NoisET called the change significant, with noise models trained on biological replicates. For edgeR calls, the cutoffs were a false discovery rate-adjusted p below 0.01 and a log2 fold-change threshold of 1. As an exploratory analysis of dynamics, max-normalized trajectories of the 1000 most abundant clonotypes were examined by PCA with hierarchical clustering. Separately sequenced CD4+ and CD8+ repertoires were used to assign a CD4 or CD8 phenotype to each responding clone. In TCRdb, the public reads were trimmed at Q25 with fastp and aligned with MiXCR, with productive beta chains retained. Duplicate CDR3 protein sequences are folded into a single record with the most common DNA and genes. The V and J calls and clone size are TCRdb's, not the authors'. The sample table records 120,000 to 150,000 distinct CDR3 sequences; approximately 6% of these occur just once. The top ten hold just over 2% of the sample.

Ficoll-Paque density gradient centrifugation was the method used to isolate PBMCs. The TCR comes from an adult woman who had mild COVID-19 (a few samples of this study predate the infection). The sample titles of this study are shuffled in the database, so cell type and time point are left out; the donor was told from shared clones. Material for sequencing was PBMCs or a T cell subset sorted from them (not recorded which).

CDR3 region: CASSLTSMTGEAYEQYF. The DNA reads TGTGCCAGCAGCTTAACATCCATGACAGGGGAGGCCTACGAGCAGTACTTC. Recombination linked TRBV11-2 to TRBJ2-7, with 8 junctional bases fitting TRBD1. The germline V gene gives CDR1 as SGHAT and CDR2 as FQNNGV. The junction shows trimming of 2 bases on V and 2 bases on J, and the gene matches do not reach 11 bases of it. The CDR3 runs 17 residues from the cysteine to the phenylalanine. The kept DNA is CDR3 alone, 51 bases in frame from the first base.